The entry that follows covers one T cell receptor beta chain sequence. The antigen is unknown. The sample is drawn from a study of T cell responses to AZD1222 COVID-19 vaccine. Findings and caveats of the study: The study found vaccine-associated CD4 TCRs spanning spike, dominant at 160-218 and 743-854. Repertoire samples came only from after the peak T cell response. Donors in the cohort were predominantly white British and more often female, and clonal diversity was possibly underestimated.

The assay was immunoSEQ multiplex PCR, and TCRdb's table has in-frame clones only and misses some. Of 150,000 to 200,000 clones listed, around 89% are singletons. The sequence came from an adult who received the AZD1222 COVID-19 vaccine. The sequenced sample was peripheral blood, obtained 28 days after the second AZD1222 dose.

CDR3 protein: CASTSSRSRGPGTQYF. CDR3 nucleotide sequence: TGTGCCAGCACCTCCTCCCGGAGCAGGGGGCCGGGGACCCAGTACTTC. The rearrangement joins TRBV28 to TRBJ2-5; 8 bases align to TRBD1. J lost 7 bases, V lost 7 bases, and 17 bases had no gene match. Germline CDR1 reads MDHEN; CDR2 reads SYDVKM. The CDR3 length is 16 residues.